The rows below give T cell receptor beta chains drawn from one sample of a study of blood T cell repertoires in COVID-19. The protocol was immunoSEQ multiplex PCR, while the TCRdb copy is restricted to in-frame clones and leaves out a portion. The table records under 300,000 clones, 87% of them present only once. The source material was PBMCs or T cells enriched from blood (not recorded which). These receptors were collected from a woman in her twenties or thirties with acute COVID-19. Both conserved end residues are part of each CDR3. D genes are given only for firm matches. Rows may omit the clone size; those that give it use once, few, many or a size class.

j_call	d_call	clone_size	cdr3_length	v_call	cdr3_aa	cdr3_nt
TRBJ2-1	.	.	16	TRBV9	CASSLWGAGEDNEQFF	TGTGCCAGCAGCTTATGGGGGGCGGGAGAGGACAATGAGCAGTTCTTC
TRBJ2-3	TRBD2	.	17	TRBV7-8	CASSLVVAGGSPDTQYF	TGTGCCAGCAGCTTAGTAGTCGCGGGAGGCAGCCCAGATACGCAGTATTTT
TRBJ1-6	.	.	15	TRBV27	CASSLTAAANSPLHF	TGTGCCAGCAGTTTAACAGCTGCTGCTAATTCACCCCTCCACTTT
TRBJ2-1	.	few	13	TRBV9	CASSVGTTNEQFF	TGTGCCAGCAGCGTAGGGACTACAAATGAGCAGTTCTTC
TRBJ2-7	TRBD1	.	13	TRBV7-9	CASSLGQGDEQYF	TGTGCCAGCAGCTTAGGACAGGGTGACGAGCAGTACTTC
TRBJ1-2	.	few	12	TRBV19	CASSMAAYGYTF	TGTGCCAGTAGTATGGCTGCCTATGGCTACACCTTC
TRBJ1-4	TRBD1	.	20	TRBV7-8	CASSLVGQGGLFATNEKLFF	TGTGCCAGCAGCTTAGTCGGACAGGGGGGATTGTTTGCAACTAATGAAAAACTGTTTTTT
TRBJ2-7	TRBD2	once	16	TRBV7-3	CASSAGLAGTSYEQYF	TGTGCCAGCAGCGCGGGACTAGCGGGGACATCCTACGAGCAGTACTTC
TRBJ2-5	.	.	15	TRBV25-1	CASSESRGAGETQYF	TGTGCCAGCAGTGAATCAAGGGGCGCAGGGGAGACCCAGTACTTC
TRBJ2-3	TRBD2	.	13	TRBV12-3/TRBV12-4	CASERGGTDTQYF	TGTGCCAGCGAGCGGGGGGGCACAGATACGCAGTATTTT
TRBJ2-7	TRBD1	once	11	TRBV2	CASSEQGEKYF	TGTGCCAGCAGTGAACAGGGGGAAAAGTACTTC
TRBJ2-7	TRBD1	.	14	TRBV18	CASSLGQGFKEQYF	TGTGCCAGCTCACTGGGACAGGGTTTTAAAGAGCAGTACTTC
TRBJ1-6	TRBD1	.	14	TRBV9	CASSPGGRDSPLHF	TGTGCCAGCAGCCCAGGGGGAAGGGATTCACCCCTCCACTTT
TRBJ1-6	.	.	14	TRBV7-3	CASSLEPNNSPLHF	TGTGCCAGCAGCTTAGAGCCGAATAATTCACCCCTCCACTTT
TRBJ2-1	.	.	16	TRBV9	CASSPTNGHRNNEQFF	TGTGCCAGCAGCCCAACTAATGGACACCGGAACAATGAGCAGTTCTTC
TRBJ1-1	.	.	16	TRBV19	CASSIDQGWGNTEAFF	TGTGCCAGTAGTATAGATCAGGGGTGGGGGAACACTGAAGCTTTCTTT
TRBJ2-7	.	.	15	TRBV6-5	CASSPHQAHSYEQYF	TGTGCCAGCAGTCCCCATCAGGCGCACTCCTACGAGCAGTACTTC
TRBJ1-4	TRBD1	.	15	TRBV13	CASSSQGASGEKLFF	TGTGCCAGCAGCTCCCAGGGGGCGAGTGGCGAAAAACTGTTTTTT
TRBJ1-1	.	once	14	TRBV21-1	CASSKYRGNTEAFF	TGTGCCAGCAGCAAATACAGGGGAAACACTGAAGCTTTCTTT
TRBJ2-7	.	.	15	TRBV19	CASSIDYRATYEQYF	TGTGCCAGTAGTATAGACTACAGGGCCACCTACGAGCAGTACTTC
TRBJ2-7	TRBD2	.	15	TRBV7-8	CASSLNMGGAYEQYF	TGTGCCAGCAGCTTAAATATGGGGGGGGCCTACGAGCAGTACTTC
TRBJ1-1	.	.	13	TRBV19	CASKGLRNTEAFF	TGTGCCAGTAAGGGGTTGAGGAACACTGAAGCTTTCTTT
TRBJ2-5	TRBD1	.	15	TRBV28	CASSRSDRGRETQYF	TGTGCCAGCAGTCGATCCGACAGGGGACGGGAGACCCAGTACTTC
TRBJ1-4	.	few	16	TRBV5-4	CASSPRIDSRNEKLFF	TGTGCCAGCAGCCCAAGGATCGACAGTCGCAATGAAAAACTGTTTTTT
TRBJ1-5	.	.	13	TRBV9	CASSVGRGQPQHF	TGTGCCAGCAGCGTCGGCCGGGGTCAGCCCCAGCATTTT
TRBJ2-1	.	.	12	TRBV28	CASTRGFNEQFF	TGTGCCAGCACCCGCGGGTTCAATGAGCAGTTCTTC
TRBJ1-5	.	once	13	TRBV5-6	CASSLAGNQPQHF	TGTGCCAGCAGCTTGGCAGGGAATCAGCCCCAGCATTTT
TRBJ2-5	.	.	16	TRBV14	CASSQEGGEQPWTQYF	TGTGCCAGCAGCCAAGAGGGCGGGGAACAACCATGGACCCAGTACTTC
TRBJ1-5	.	once	15	TRBV5-6	CASSTTGVSNQPQHF	TGTGCCAGCAGCACTACAGGAGTTAGCAATCAGCCCCAGCATTTT
TRBJ2-7	TRBD2	once	13	TRBV5-1	CASASGNSYEQYF	TGCGCCAGCGCAAGCGGGAACTCCTACGAGCAGTACTTC
TRBJ1-4	TRBD1	.	14	TRBV5-3	CARSFDRGEEKLFF	TGTGCCAGAAGCTTCGACAGGGGTGAAGAAAAACTGTTTTTT
TRBJ2-4	.	.	14	TRBV19	CASSTLQGWGVQYF	TGTGCCAGTAGTACCTTACAGGGCTGGGGCGTTCAGTACTTC
TRBJ2-1	.	few	15	TRBV10-1	CASSDRSGKYNEQFF	TGCGCCAGCAGTGATCGGTCCGGGAAGTACAATGAGCAGTTCTTC
TRBJ1-4	TRBD1	.	15	TRBV6-4	CASSRGGQQNEKLFF	TGTGCCAGCAGTCGGGGGGGACAGCAAAATGAAAAACTGTTTTTT
TRBJ2-7	.	.	13	TRBV4-1	CASSPSAGNEQYF	TGCGCCAGCAGTCCTTCGGCCGGGAACGAGCAGTACTTC
TRBJ1-5	.	.	15	TRBV6-5	CASTPPARDNQPQHF	TGTGCCAGCACCCCCCCGGCCAGGGACAATCAGCCCCAGCATTTT
TRBJ2-7	.	.	12	TRBV28	CASSLSTYEQYF	TGTGCCAGCAGTTTATCTACCTACGAGCAGTACTTC
TRBJ1-5	.	once	16	TRBV5-6	CASSLAGGNSNQPQHF	TGTGCCAGCAGCTTGGCGGGAGGGAACAGCAATCAGCCCCAGCATTTT
TRBJ2-3	TRBD1	.	16	TRBV4-2	CASSQEGQGSTDTQYF	TGTGCCAGCAGCCAAGAGGGACAGGGGTCGACAGATACGCAGTATTTT
TRBJ2-1	TRBD1	.	15	TRBV19	CASSVRTGGNNEQFF	TGTGCCAGTAGTGTTAGGACAGGGGGGAACAATGAGCAGTTCTTC
TRBJ2-4	.	once	15	TRBV11-2	CASSQQRGAKNIQYF	TGTGCCAGCAGCCAACAGAGGGGGGCCAAAAACATTCAGTACTTC
TRBJ1-5	.	once	14	TRBV27	CASSTTGTSQPQHF	TGTGCCAGCAGCACAACAGGGACGTCTCAGCCCCAGCATTTT
TRBJ1-6	TRBD1	once	14	TRBV5-5	CASSLQGWNSPLHF	TGTGCCAGCAGCCTACAGGGGTGGAATTCACCCCTCCACTTT
TRBJ2-7	TRBD2	.	15	TRBV27	CASSPTSGRTYEQYF	TGTGCCAGCAGCCCCACTAGCGGGAGGACTTACGAGCAGTACTTC
TRBJ1-1	TRBD1	.	19	TRBV4-1	CASSQAVRGQGALNTEAFF	TGCGCCAGCAGCCAAGCGGTTCGGGGACAGGGGGCGTTGAACACTGAAGCTTTCTTT
TRBJ2-3	.	.	15	TRBV4-1	CASSQDGGGTDTQYF	TGCGCCAGCAGCCAAGATGGAGGAGGCACAGATACGCAGTATTTT
TRBJ1-2	TRBD1	.	12	TRBV29-1	CSVVTGGYGYTF	TGCAGCGTCGTGACAGGGGGTTATGGCTACACCTTC
TRBJ1-5	TRBD1	.	18	TRBV6-6	CASSPTGTGTISNQPQHF	TGTGCCAGCAGTCCCACCGGGACAGGGACAATTAGCAATCAGCCCCAGCATTTT
TRBJ2-7	TRBD1	.	15	TRBV19	CASSVPGQGLYEQYF	TGTGCCAGTAGTGTACCGGGACAGGGTCTCTACGAGCAGTACTTC
TRBJ1-3	.	.	15	TRBV7-8	CASSLTGGSGNTIYF	TGTGCCAGCAGCCTGACAGGTGGCTCTGGAAACACCATATATTTT
TRBJ2-1	.	.	15	TRBV3-1/TRBV3-2	CASSQEGSAWYEQFF	TGTGCCAGCAGCCAAGAAGGCAGCGCGTGGTATGAGCAGTTCTTC
TRBJ2-3	TRBD2	once	14	TRBV6-2/TRBV6-3	CASSGLAGSDTQYF	TGTGCCAGCAGCGGACTAGCGGGATCAGATACGCAGTATTTT
TRBJ2-7	.	few	12	TRBV12-3/TRBV12-4	CASSAQAHEQYF	TGTGCCAGCAGTGCACAGGCCCACGAGCAGTACTTC